Below, 30 T cell receptor beta chains from the same sample are listed, as sequenced in a study of metastatic and nonmetastatic thyroid tumors. Ahead of thyroid surgery, no patient had received treatment of any kind. TCRdb re-called clones via MiXCR from the PCR reads. Here the sample spans about 27,000 clones, around a sixth being singletons. What was sequenced was blood. Receptors were obtained from a male donor with papillary thyroid cancer or a benign thyroid nodule (not recorded which). Some clones in this sample may be carry-over from other donors' samples.

The chain employs TRBV11-1 and TRBJ2-1; 9 bases align to TRBD1. Germline V gene lookup returns CDR1 SGHAT and CDR2 FQDESV (reference sequence). Trimming removed 10 bases from V and 7 bases from J; junction bases left unmatched: 20. This CDR3 spans 17 amino acids. DNA for the CDR3: TGTGCCAAAAGCCCTCTCCTCCATGACAGGGGGAATAATGAGCAGTTCTTC. Its protein is CAKSPLLHDRGNNEQFF. The complete variable domain, with remaining parts taken from reference TRBV11-1 and TRBJ2-1, reads EAEVAQSPRYKITEKSQAVAFWCDPISGHATLYWYRQILGQGPELLVQFQDESVVDDSQLPKDRFSAERLKGVDSTLKIQPAELGDSAMYLCAKSPLLHDRGNNEQFFGPGTRLTVL.

Ten or more counts support this clone. The chain combines TRBV5-1 with TRBJ2-1; a possible D gene is TRBD2 (6 bases). Germline values: CDR1 SGHRS, CDR2 YFSETQ. V was clipped by 3 bases and J by 5 bases, with 12 bases between them. The CDR3 has 14 amino acids. CDR3 residues: CASSWSGGHNEQFF. CDR3 bases: TGCGCCAGCAGCTGGTCCGGAGGGCACAATGAGCAGTTCTTC.

This clone was detected a few times. V and J are TRBV19 and TRBJ2-1, with D possibly called TRBD1 or TRBD2 (5 bases each). The CDR3 has 12 residues. Germline V CDR1 and CDR2: LNHDA, SQIVND (reference sequence). Trimming left V 6 bases short and J 15 bases short, with 18 bases between. The chain's CDR3 is CASSPGTTFRFF. For the CDR3, the DNA is TGTGCCAGTAGCCCCGGGACCACTTTCCGGTTCTTC.

The sample holds many counts of this clone. J is TRBJ2-1 and V is TRBV7-2, with D maybe TRBD1 (5 bases). The germline gives CDR1 SGHTA, CDR2 FQGNSA. The CDR3 is made up of 13 amino acids. Trimming cost V 1 base and J 7 bases, with 8 bases left between them. The CDR3 coding sequence is TGTGCCAGCAGCTTAGTCAAGGGGAATGAGCAGTTCTTC. This translates into CASSLVKGNEQFF.

The chain employs TRBV7-2 and TRBJ1-1; D remains unclear. The CDR3 is 14 amino acids. Per germline, CDR1 SGHTA and CDR2 FQGNSA. V gave up 7 bases and J gave up 6 bases, with 18 bases separating them. CDR3: CASTQEQLPPEAFF. CDR3 nucleotide sequence: TGTGCCAGCACCCAAGAACAGTTGCCACCTGAAGCTTTCTTT.

This clone was found many times. A much larger clone lies one base from this, so it may be a read error. V is TRBV28 and J is TRBJ1-4; D remains unclear. The CDR3 length is 16 residues. Germline V gene sequence: CDR1 MDHEN, CDR2 SYDVKM. The CDR3 nucleotides are TGTGCCAGCAGTCCCAATAAGGGCGGGATGAATGAAAAACTGGTTTTT. Residues: CASSPNKGGMNEKLVF. The whole variable domain, remainder taken from reference TRBV28 and TRBJ1-4, is DVKVTQSSRYLVKRTGEKVFLECVQDMDHENMFWYRQDPGLGLRLIYFSYDVKMKEKGDIPEGYSVSREKKERFSLILESASTNQTSMYLCASSPNKGGMNEKLVFGSGTQLSVL.

This clone qualifies as large. The chain has TRBV6-1 and TRBJ1-2; 9 bases line up with TRBD1. This CDR3 is built from 16 residues. CDR1 and CDR2 from the germline V gene are MNHNS and SASEGT. The trim removed 5 bases at V and 2 bases at J, leaving 9 bases unmatched. For the CDR3, the DNA is TGTGCCAGCAGTCCTGTATCCGGGACAGGGAACTATGGCTACACCTTC. Translation: CASSPVSGTGNYGYTF.

This clone has ten or more counts. The chain joins TRBV9 to TRBJ1-2, with 7 bases lining up with TRBD1. V was clipped by 4 bases and J by 4 bases; unmatched bases: 10. Germline V gene data show CDR1 as SGDLS and CDR2 as YYNGEE. The CDR3 has 15 amino acids. The CDR3 region is CASSTGGGAVYGYTF. The CDR3 nucleotides read TGTGCCAGCAGCACCGGAGGGGGCGCCGTCTATGGCTACACCTTC.

The chain has TRBV5-5 and TRBJ2-7; D is unresolved. V was clipped by 3 bases and J by 1 base, with 17 bases between them. This CDR3 contains 16 residues. Germline CDR1 is SGHKS and CDR2 is YYEKEE (reference sequence). The CDR3 region has the DNA TGTGCCAGCAGCTGGATCGCCGCGACTGTGTCCTACGAGCAGTACTTC. Its protein product is CASSWIAATVSYEQYF.

The rearrangement joins TRBV12-3 or TRBV12-4 to TRBJ1-5, with D possibly TRBD1 on 5 matching bases. This CDR3 contains 13 residues. V lost 3 bases and J 7 bases, leaving 10 bases between the germline ends. The CDR3 DNA reads TGTGCCAGCAGTTTCGGGGAGGGGCAGCCCCAGCATTTT. As protein: CASSFGEGQPQHF.

The table lists this clone with many counts. The chain combines TRBV9 with TRBJ2-7; 8 positions match TRBD2. The germline V gene has CDR1 SGDLS and CDR2 YYNGEE. CDR3 size: 15 residues. The V segment lost 2 bases and the J segment 3 bases; nucleotides outside the gene matches: 7. The CDR3 nucleotides are TGTGCCAGCAGCGTCTCCTCCGGGACTAGCTACGAGCAGTACTTC. Protein sequence: CASSVSSGTSYEQYF.

V gene TRBV5-1 combines with J gene TRBJ1-2; D gene uncertain. V lost 4 bases and J 6 bases, leaving 25 bases between the germline ends. The CDR3 covers 17 residues. Per germline, CDR1 SGHRS and CDR2 YFSETQ. The CDR3 DNA follows: TGCGCCAGCAGCCCCCGATTGGCTCCGGGAGAAAACAATGGCTACACCTTC. This codes for CASSPRLAPGENNGYTF.

This clone was observed at least ten times. The rearrangement uses TRBV27 and TRBJ2-7; D might be TRBD2 (6 bases). This CDR3 contains 15 residues. V was cut by 6 bases and J by 4 bases, with 19 bases left in between. Germline lookup yields CDR1 MNHEY and CDR2 SMNVEV (reference sequence). This CDR3 reads CASRTKWGGGYEQYF. The DNA of the CDR3 is TGTGCCAGCAGGACAAAGTGGGGTGGAGGGTACGAGCAGTACTTC.

The chain has TRBV24-1 and TRBJ2-3; no firm D call. Germline V gene data show CDR1 as KGHDR and CDR2 as SFDVKD. Trimming removed 4 bases at V and 0 bases at J, with 10 bases between. This CDR3 is built from 15 residues. The CDR3 region is CATSDPQVSTDTQYF. CDR3 DNA: TGTGCCACCAGTGACCCACAAGTCAGCACAGATACGCAGTATTTT.

This chain joins TRBV3-1 and TRBJ1-1; TRBD1 might be the D (6 bases). CDR3 length: 16 amino acids. Trimming removed 7 bases at V and 3 bases at J, with 21 bases between. CDR1 and CDR2 (germline): LGHDT, YNNKEL (reference sequence). This CDR3 reads CASIWVGLPGDTEAFF. CDR3 in DNA: TGTGCCAGCATCTGGGTGGGACTTCCAGGGGACACTGAAGCTTTCTTT.

The chain recombines TRBV30 with TRBJ2-7; TRBD1 aligns across 7 bases. V lost 0 bases and J lost 10; bases outside the gene matches: 6. CDR3 size: 12 residues. The germline gives CDR1 GTSNPN, CDR2 SVGIG (reference sequence). The CDR3: CAWSVLDRFQYF. CDR3 in DNA: TGTGCCTGGAGTGTACTGGACAGGTTTCAGTACTTC.

This chain uses TRBV20-1 with TRBJ2-3, with D unresolved. The CDR3 extends over 15 amino acids. The V end was cut by 6 bases, the J end by 0 bases, with 16 bases between. Germline V gives CDR1 DFQATT, CDR2 SNEGSKA (reference sequence). For the CDR3, the DNA is TGCAGTGCCCTGAAGACGAGCTCAAGCACAGATACGCAGTATTTT. This encodes CSALKTSSSTDTQYF.

This clone is deemed large. CDR3 amino acids: CASSPTSPDSYNEQFF. The CDR3 coding sequence is TGTGCCAGCAGTCCAACTAGCCCGGACTCCTACAATGAGCAGTTCTTC. The chain employs TRBV6-2 or TRBV6-3 and TRBJ2-1; a weak D match, TRBD2 (6 bases). The CDR3 has 16 amino acids. V gave up 5 bases and J gave up 0 bases, with 14 bases separating them. Per germline, CDR1 MNHEY and CDR2 SVGEGT.

This clone was recorded at least ten times. As DNA, the CDR3 is TGCGCCAGCAGTTTCGGGACTAGTCGGTACAATGAGCAGTTCTTC. This translates into CASSFGTSRYNEQFF. This chain links TRBV5-1 with TRBJ2-1; 8 positions match TRBD2. The CDR3 is 15 residues long. V shed 5 bases, J shed 4 bases, and the junction held 8 bases outside the gene matches. Germline CDR1 is SGHRS and CDR2 is YFSETQ.

This clone was counted at least ten times. The chain carries TRBV5-1 and TRBJ2-7; possibly TRBD1 for D (5 bases). This CDR3 has 13 amino acids. The V gene's germline CDR1 is SGHRS and CDR2 YFSETQ. Trimming stripped 2 bases from V and 1 base from J, with 7 bases between. CDR3 in DNA: TGCGCCAGCAGCTTAGACAGATCCTACGAGCAGTACTTC. Protein sequence: CASSLDRSYEQYF.

Many counts were recorded for this clone. This rearrangement joins TRBV28 to TRBJ1-6; 10 bases map to TRBD1. In germline, CDR1 is MDHEN, CDR2 SYDVKM. V lost 5 bases to trimming and J lost 7 bases; unmatched junction nucleotides: 5. The CDR3 spans 15 residues. The CDR3 spells CASSATGGLNSPLHF. CDR3 nucleotide sequence: TGTGCCAGCAGTGCGACAGGGGGCCTAAATTCACCCCTCCACTTT.

This clone was recorded a few times. The chain employs TRBV28 and TRBJ2-7, with 10 bases aligning to TRBD1. This CDR3 contains 15 residues. The trim removed 5 bases at V and 2 bases at J, leaving 6 bases unmatched. In germline, CDR1 is MDHEN, CDR2 SYDVKM. CDR3 coding DNA: TGTGCCAGCAGTGCAGGACAGGGGGTCACCTACGAGCAGTACTTC. Translated, it gives CASSAGQGVTYEQYF.

This clone appeared many times. The CDR3 DNA sequence: TGCGCCAGCAGATCCCCATACAGGGGGCGGGGCGATGAGCAGTTCTTC. It is translated as CASRSPYRGRGDEQFF. The chain recombines TRBV5-1 with TRBJ2-1; 9 bases align to TRBD1. Per the germline V gene, CDR1 is SGHRS and CDR2 is YFSETQ. CDR3 length: 16 amino acids. V lost 5 bases, J lost 8 bases, and 14 bases stayed unmatched.

Many counts were recorded for this clone. The V gene is TRBV9, the J gene TRBJ2-4; D may be TRBD1 (6 bases). Trimming stripped 3 bases from V and 5 bases from J, with 12 bases between. Germline CDR1 reads SGDLS; CDR2 reads YYNGEE. This CDR3 spans 14 amino acids. The CDR3 protein is CASSDTGSENIQYF. CDR3 sequence (DNA): TGTGCCAGCAGCGACACAGGGTCAGAAAACATTCAGTACTTC.

This clone was detected ten times or more. The CDR3 DNA sequence: TGCGCCAGCAGCCAAGAGTCCATGATATCGTCCCTCTACGAGCAGTACTTC. Translation: CASSQESMISSLYEQYF. This chain connects TRBV4-1 to TRBJ2-7, with unresolved D. The CDR3 consists of 17 residues. Germline V gene lookup returns CDR1 MGHRA and CDR2 YSYEKL. Deletions cut 0 bases from V and 3 bases from J, with 18 bases between.

This rearrangement joins TRBV20-1 to TRBJ2-7, with D uncertain. Germline CDR1 is DFQATT and CDR2 is SNEGSKA (reference sequence). The CDR3 totals 13 residues. The V end lost 2 bases, the J end lost 4 bases, and 12 bases lay between the germline ends. The CDR3 DNA reads as TGCAGTGCTAGACGGCGAGACGGTTACGAGCAGTACTTC. Amino acid sequence: CSARRRDGYEQYF.

In its sample, this clone was seen many times. V usage is TRBV20-1 and J usage is TRBJ2-3, with 7 bases lining up with TRBD1. In germline, CDR1 is DFQATT, CDR2 SNEGSKA (reference sequence). The CDR3 runs 16 residues. Trimming removed 0 bases from V and 3 bases from J; junction bases left unmatched: 9. In DNA, the CDR3 is TGCAGTGCTAGAGATCAGGGGGAGTGGAGGACAGATACGCAGTATTTT. The encoded protein is CSARDQGEWRTDTQYF.

This clone was detected many times. The CDR3 protein is CASSQGRGNTIYF. CDR3 nucleotide sequence: TGTGCCAGCAGTCAGGGGCGCGGAAACACCATATATTTT. The chain is built from TRBV6-1 and TRBJ1-3, with a weak D call TRBD1 (6 bases). V was clipped by 5 bases and J by 4 bases, with 9 bases between them. The CDR3 loop spans 13 amino acids. CDR1 is MNHNS and CDR2 is SASEGT in the germline V gene.

The chain is built from TRBV20-1 and TRBJ2-1, with 8 bases matching TRBD2. Germline CDR1 and CDR2: DFQATT and SNEGSKA (reference sequence). With V trimmed by 5 bases and J by 0 bases, 6 bases remained unmatched. This CDR3 contains 15 residues. The CDR3 reads CSAQTSARSYNEQFF. The CDR3 DNA sequence: TGCAGTGCTCAGACTAGCGCCCGCTCCTACAATGAGCAGTTCTTC.

This clone was recorded at least ten times. The chain couples TRBV30 to TRBJ2-7; no firm D call. The CDR3 consists of 14 residues. Germline loops: CDR1 GTSNPN, CDR2 SVGIG (reference sequence). Trimming took 2 bases from V and 9 from J, leaving 20 bases between them. CDR3 region: CAWSSRATGVAQYF. The CDR3 nucleotides are TGTGCCTGGAGTAGCCGGGCCACTGGGGTTGCGCAGTACTTC.